These 19 T cell receptor beta chains were sequenced from one sample in a study of cytomegalovirus exposure and HLA in healthy donors. PCR was performed using 60 Vbeta and 13 Jbeta primers. Profiling relied on immunoSEQ multiplex PCR, and the TCRdb table lists in-frame clones only, not all of them. This repertoire shows around 210,000 clones, approximately 78% found once; its top ten account for less than 3%. Sequenced sample: PBMCs. Source of these receptors: a woman in her thirties or forties in good health and CMV-seronegative.

The chain carries TRBV6-6 and TRBJ1-2; 8 bases agree with TRBD1. CDR3 length: 15 amino acids. Germline assignment: CDR1 MNHNY and CDR2 SVGAGI (reference sequence). V was clipped by 1 base and J by 5 bases; unmatched bases: 6. CDR3 sequence: CASSYFGQGVYGYTF. DNA for the CDR3: TGTGCCAGCAGTTACTTTGGACAGGGTGTATATGGCTACACCTTC.

This chain joins TRBV9 and TRBJ1-1; D uncertain. This CDR3 region has 15 residues. Trimming pared 0 bases from V and 4 bases from J, leaving 13 bases between. Germline loops: CDR1 SGDLS, CDR2 YYNGEE. The CDR3 spells CASSVGVQRGTEAFF. CDR3 nucleotide sequence: TGTGCCAGCAGCGTAGGGGTCCAGCGGGGCACTGAAGCTTTCTTT. The whole variable domain, remainder taken from reference TRBV9 and TRBJ1-1, is DSGVTQTPKHLITATGQRVTLRCSPRSGDLSVYWYQQSLDQGLQFLIQYYNGEERAKGNILERFSAQQFPDLHSELNLSSLELGDSALYFCASSVGVQRGTEAFFGQGTRLTVV.

The gene calls are TRBV27 and TRBJ1-4; the D gene is possibly TRBD1 (6 bases). Germline CDR1 is MNHEY and CDR2 is SMNVEV (reference sequence). This CDR3 is built from 15 residues. The ends were cut back, 2 bases at V and 1 base at J, with 8 bases in the middle. This CDR3 reads CASSLLGGTNEKLFF. The CDR3 DNA is TGTGCCAGCAGTTTACTAGGGGGAACTAATGAAAAACTGTTTTTT.

DNA for the CDR3: TGCGCCAGCAGCCAAGAAGGACCGGAGGTATTGAGCAATCAGCCCCAGCATTTT. Residues: CASSQEGPEVLSNQPQHF. The chain couples TRBV4-1 to TRBJ1-5; no clear D gene. Germline values: CDR1 MGHRA, CDR2 YSYEKL. This CDR3 region has 18 residues. V dropped 0 bases and J dropped 1 base, with 16 bases sitting between them.

The chain is built from TRBV5-1 and TRBJ1-1, with a tentative D call TRBD1 (5 bases). CDR1 is SGHRS and CDR2 is YFSETQ in the germline V gene. This CDR3 comprises 11 residues. The V end lost 10 bases, the J end lost 8 bases, and 15 bases lay between the germline ends. The CDR3 nucleotides are TGCGCCTGCCGGGGGGTTGGAGAAGCTTTCTTT. Translating gives CACRGVGEAFF.

The V gene is TRBV7-9, the J gene TRBJ1-5; perhaps TRBD1 as D (5 bases). There are 17 residues in the CDR3. V lost 1 base to trimming and J lost 2 bases, with 15 bases between them. The V gene's germline CDR1 is SEHNR and CDR2 FQNEAQ (reference sequence). The CDR3 reads CASSLGVREDGNQPQHF. The CDR3 DNA follows: TGTGCCAGCAGCTTAGGGGTCAGGGAGGATGGCAATCAGCCCCAGCATTTT.

The rearrangement uses TRBV27 and TRBJ2-7, with D perhaps matching TRBD1 (6 bases). Germline CDR1 reads MNHEY; CDR2 reads SMNVEV (reference sequence). CDR3 length equals 15 residues. V was shortened by 0 bases and J by 0 bases, with 9 bases between the two germline ends. The CDR3 DNA is TGTGCCAGCAGTTTATCTGCACAGGGCTCCTACGAGCAGTACTTC. It translates to CASSLSAQGSYEQYF.

The chain employs TRBV6-1 and TRBJ1-2, with 10 positions matching TRBD1. The germline V gene encodes CDR1 MNHNS and CDR2 SASEGT. This CDR3 region has 14 residues. The ends lost 5 bases at V and 6 bases at J; junction bases unmatched: 6. Here the CDR3 reads CASSPRDRGDGYTF. For the CDR3, the DNA is TGTGCCAGCAGTCCCCGGGACAGGGGAGATGGCTACACCTTC.

The chain combines TRBV4-1 with TRBJ1-1, with D unclear. Germline lookup yields CDR1 MGHRA and CDR2 YSYEKL. The V and J ends lost 6 bases and 4 bases respectively, with 21 bases between them. This CDR3 is built from 16 residues. As DNA, the CDR3 is TGCGCCAGCAGACCGACAAGCCCAAGATCTATCACTGAAGCTTTCTTT. Amino acids: CASRPTSPRSITEAFF.

J is TRBJ1-4 and V is TRBV4-1, with D perhaps TRBD1 (6 bases). The ends were cut back, 1 base at V and 5 bases at J, with 17 bases in the middle. The germline V gene has CDR1 MGHRA and CDR2 YSYEKL. CDR3 length equals 17 residues. Here the CDR3 reads CASSQGLKGTRNEKLFF. CDR3 coding DNA: TGCGCCAGCAGCCAAGGCCTAAAGGGGACACGAAATGAAAAACTGTTTTTT.

CDR3 sequence (DNA): TGTGCCAGCAGGCCGGACTTGAGTTTTTACAATGAGCAGTTCTTC. It translates to CASRPDLSFYNEQFF. The chain uses TRBV6-6 and TRBJ2-1; D possibly corresponds to TRBD2 (5 bases). CDR3 length equals 15 residues. The V end was cut by 6 bases, the J end by 4 bases, with 16 bases between. In germline, CDR1 is MNHNY, CDR2 SVGAGI (reference sequence).

The chain couples TRBV5-1 to TRBJ2-7; TRBD2 matches at 8 bases. The germline V gene has CDR1 SGHRS and CDR2 YFSETQ. The CDR3 totals 13 residues. The V segment lost 3 bases and the J segment 2 bases; nucleotides outside the gene matches: 1. The CDR3 sequence is CASSSREAYEQYF. The CDR3 DNA is TGCGCCAGCAGCTCGCGGGAGGCCTACGAGCAGTACTTC.

The V call is TRBV28, the J call TRBJ1-5; TRBD1 agrees at 9 bases. CDR3 length equals 16 residues. V dropped 5 bases and J dropped 7; count of bases not matched to a gene: 12. Germline CDR1 reads MDHEN; CDR2 reads SYDVKM. CDR3 sequence (DNA): TGTGCCAGCAGTCTCCCCGGGACAGGGTATCGACAGCCCCAGCATTTT. Encoded protein: CASSLPGTGYRQPQHF.

This chain links TRBV28 with TRBJ1-2; TRBD1 matches at 7 bases. The germline V gene has CDR1 MDHEN and CDR2 SYDVKM. V trimming: 2 bases; J trimming: 8 bases; junction bases outside the gene matches: 5. There are 13 residues in the CDR3. CDR3 region: CASSLDRVKGYTF. DNA of the CDR3: TGTGCCAGCAGTTTAGACAGGGTGAAGGGCTACACCTTC.

The J gene is TRBJ1-4, the V gene TRBV12-5; D unresolved. V lost 6 bases to trimming and J lost 8 bases, with 13 bases between them. CDR3 length: 13 amino acids. Germline CDR1 and CDR2: LGHNT and FRNRAP. Here the CDR3 DNA reads TGTGCTAGTGGGCGCGGGCTCCGAGAAAAACTGTTTTTT. Its translation is CASGRGLREKLFF. Full variable domain (remainder filled in from reference TRBV12-5 and TRBJ1-4): DARVTQTPRHKVTEMGQEVTMRCQPILGHNTVFWYRQTMMQGLELLAYFRNRAPLDDSGMPKDRFSAEMPDATLATLKIQPSEPRDSAVYFCASGRGLREKLFFGSGTQLSVL.

The chain has TRBV5-1 and TRBJ1-2; D may be TRBD1 (6 bases). V was shortened by 5 bases and J by 3 bases, with 17 bases between the two germline ends. The CDR3 extends over 15 amino acids. The V gene's germline CDR1 is SGHRS and CDR2 YFSETQ. DNA of the CDR3: TGCGCCAGCAGTATGACAGGCAACCAACACTATGGCTACACCTTC. Its translation: CASSMTGNQHYGYTF.

The chain joins TRBV19 to TRBJ2-1; perhaps TRBD2 as D (6 bases). The CDR3 is made up of 14 amino acids. Looked up from germline, CDR1 is LNHDA and CDR2 is SQIVND (reference sequence). Trimming took 5 bases from V and 4 from J, leaving 12 bases between them. CDR3 amino acids: CASSVAEVYNEQFF. For the CDR3, the DNA is TGTGCCAGTAGTGTAGCGGAGGTATACAATGAGCAGTTCTTC.

The CDR3 is CASRPWEGPNNEQFF. The CDR3 bases are TGTGCCAGCAGGCCCTGGGAGGGACCTAACAATGAGCAGTTCTTC. The genes are TRBV27 and TRBJ2-1, with 7 bases identical to TRBD2. V lost 6 bases, J lost 5 bases, and 10 bases stayed unmatched. Germline V gene lookup returns CDR1 MNHEY and CDR2 SMNVEV (reference sequence). The CDR3 spans 15 residues.

The chain recombines TRBV19 with TRBJ2-7; D gene ambiguous. V lost 1 base and J 5 bases, leaving 12 bases between the germline ends. Germline V lookup: CDR1 LNHDA, CDR2 SQIVND (reference sequence). This CDR3 has 14 residues. The CDR3 is CASSIGLSSDEQYF. CDR3 DNA sequence: TGTGCCAGTAGTATAGGTTTAAGCAGCGACGAGCAGTACTTC.